A few counts support the clone carrying this T cell receptor beta chain. Its antigen remains unknown. This CDR3 has 13 residues. Germline trimming cut 10 bases from V and 5 bases from J; bases unmatched to any gene: 10. Germline CDR1 is SNHLY and CDR2 is FYNNEI. This entry comes from a study of T-cell reconstitution after alpha-beta-depleted transplantation in children. Findings and limits, study-wide: Reportedly, alpha-beta T cells present about two months post-transplant originated from several hundred expanded clones of graft origin. For some patients, TCRbeta diversity was high at day 60 because of recipient T cells and thymic progenitors that survived. Diversity and T-cell counts at one year after transplant derived mostly from new T cells.

Construction of the TCRbeta library involved unique molecular identifiers. TCRdb reanalysed the PCR reads using MiXCR and keeps one entry per CDR3 protein. The sample includes about 980,000 distinct CDR3 sequences, around 30% of them seen just once. Sequencing was performed on PBMCs, mostly from graft donor cells, taken 360 days after TCRalphabeta/CD19-depleted stem cell transplant. The chain joins TRBV2 to TRBJ2-7; the match to TRBD2 covers 8 bases. The source is a boy in the first two years of life who had a stem cell transplant for SCID, so the T cells may come from the graft donor. The CDR3 DNA is TGTGCCATCCAGTCGGGGGGGCGAAACGAGCAGTACTTC. This translates into CAIQSGGRNEQYF.